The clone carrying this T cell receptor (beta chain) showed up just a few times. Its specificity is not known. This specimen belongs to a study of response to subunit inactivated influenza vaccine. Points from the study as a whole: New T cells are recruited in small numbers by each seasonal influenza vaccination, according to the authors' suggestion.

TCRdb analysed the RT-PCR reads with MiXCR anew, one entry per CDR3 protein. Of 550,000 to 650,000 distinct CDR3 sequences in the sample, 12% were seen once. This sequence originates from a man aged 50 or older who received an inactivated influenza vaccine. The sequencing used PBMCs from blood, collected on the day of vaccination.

The CDR3 sequence is CASSLNVGTVYEQYF. The CDR3 nucleotides read TGTGCCAGCAGTCTAAACGTAGGGACAGTCTACGAGCAGTACTTC. The chain recombines TRBV28 with TRBJ2-7; 7 bases agree with TRBD1. V was pared by 5 bases and J by 3 bases, with 10 bases of the junction left unmatched. Germline CDR1 is MDHEN and CDR2 is SYDVKM. The CDR3 runs 15 residues. Together with reference TRBV28 and TRBJ2-7, the CDR3 gives the full variable domain: DVKVTQSSRYLVKRTGEKVFLECVQDMDHENMFWYRQDPGLGLRLIYFSYDVKMKEKGDIPEGYSVSREKKERFSLILESASTNQTSMYLCASSLNVGTVYEQYFGPGTRLTVT.